This T cell receptor beta chain was sequenced in a study of cytomegalovirus exposure and HLA in healthy donors. In the PCR, 60 Vbeta and 13 Jbeta primers were used. Clones were read by immunoSEQ multiplex PCR, and TCRdb kept only the in-frame ones, dropping some. Here the sample spans about 160,000 clones, approximately 80% being singletons. Trimming took 3 bases from V and 7 from J; bases not matched to a gene: 13. The CDR3 is 16 amino acids. CDR1 is MRHNA and CDR2 is SNTAGT in the germline V gene. Broader study findings: The authors judged a highly shared variant cluster likely a sequencing artifact. Common viral pathogens seemed, in a later analysis, to connect with several of the most significant clusters. Per a later analysis, roughly 17,000 TCR beta sequences showed association with HLA alleles at 0.05 false discovery rate. In the analysis, some V segments, TRBV6-2 and TRBV6-3 included, were excluded as indistinguishable.

Note on this clone: Its target is unknown.

The TCR sequence derives from a middle-aged man in good health and CMV-seronegative. The chain is built from TRBV6-4 and TRBJ2-5; 8 bases are a match to TRBD2. Sample: PBMCs. Here the CDR3 reads CASSEEGGGPTATQYF. In DNA form, the CDR3 reads TGTGCCAGCAGTGAGGAGGGCGGGGGGCCCACGGCGACCCAGTACTTC.